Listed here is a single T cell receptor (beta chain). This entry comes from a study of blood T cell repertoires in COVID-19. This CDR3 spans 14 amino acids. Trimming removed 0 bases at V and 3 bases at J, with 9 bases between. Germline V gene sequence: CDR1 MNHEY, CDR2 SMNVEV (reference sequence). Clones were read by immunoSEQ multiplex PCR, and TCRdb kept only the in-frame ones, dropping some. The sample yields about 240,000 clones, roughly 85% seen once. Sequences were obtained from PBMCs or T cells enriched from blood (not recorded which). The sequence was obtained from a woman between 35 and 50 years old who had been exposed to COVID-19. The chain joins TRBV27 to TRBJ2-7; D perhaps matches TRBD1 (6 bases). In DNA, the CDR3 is TGTGCCAGCAGTTTATCGTACAGGGACTACGAGCAGTACTTC. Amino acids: CASSLSYRDYEQYF.